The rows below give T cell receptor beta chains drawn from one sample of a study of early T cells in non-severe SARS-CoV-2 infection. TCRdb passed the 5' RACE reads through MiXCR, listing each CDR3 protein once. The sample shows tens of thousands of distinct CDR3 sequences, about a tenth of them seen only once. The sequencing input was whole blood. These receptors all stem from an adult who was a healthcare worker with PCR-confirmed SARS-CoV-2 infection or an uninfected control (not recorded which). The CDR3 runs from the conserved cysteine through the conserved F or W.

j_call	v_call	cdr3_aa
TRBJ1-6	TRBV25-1	CATQGDTGAPNSPLHF
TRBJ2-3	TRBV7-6	CASSQGPGERTDTQYF
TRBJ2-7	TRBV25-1	CASSESTESREQYF
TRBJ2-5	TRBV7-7	CASSSGRRETQYF
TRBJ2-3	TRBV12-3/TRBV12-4	CASKGSGTDTQYF
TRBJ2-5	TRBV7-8	CASYRGPLQETQYF
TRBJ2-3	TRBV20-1	CSRGVLTDTQYF
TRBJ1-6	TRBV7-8	CASSPRGSGNSPLHF
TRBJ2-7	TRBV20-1	CSASRGGYEQYF
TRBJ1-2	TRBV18	CASSPDRLPGGYTF
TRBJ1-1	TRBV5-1	CASSLGTGQNTEAFF
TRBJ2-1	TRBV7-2	CASSFLTGTTYNEQFF
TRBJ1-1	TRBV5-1	CASSYERGWTEAFF
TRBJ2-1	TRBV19	CANTSESLPSSYNEQFF
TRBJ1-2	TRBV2	CASNLQEPNYGYTF
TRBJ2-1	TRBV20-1	CSASGSPAPREQFF
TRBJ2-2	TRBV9	CASSVAPGELFF
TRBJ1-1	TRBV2	CASSPTVNTEAFF
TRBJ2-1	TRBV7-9	CASSASLDNEQFF
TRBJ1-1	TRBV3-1	CASSDRVTEAFF
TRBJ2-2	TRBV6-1	CASSGSGTGELFF
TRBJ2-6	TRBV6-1	CASSGPSWVLTF
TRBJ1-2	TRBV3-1	CASSREQTGIYGYTF
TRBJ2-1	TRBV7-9	CASSKDRVLYNEQFF
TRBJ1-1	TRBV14	CASSEQGRGTEAFF
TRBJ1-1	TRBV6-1	CASSPIMNTEAFF
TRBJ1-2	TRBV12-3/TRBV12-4	CASSLRTGDGYTF
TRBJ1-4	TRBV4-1	CASSHLRQRAREKLFF
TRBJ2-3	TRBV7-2	CASSLVLLAGALTDTQYF
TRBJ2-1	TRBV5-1	CASRSEISYNEQFF
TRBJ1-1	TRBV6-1	CASRKQGAEAFF
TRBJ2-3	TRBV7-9	CASSLSISTDTQYF
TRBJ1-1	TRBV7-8	CASSFYTGQGALAFF
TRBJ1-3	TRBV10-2	CASSRGSGNTIYF
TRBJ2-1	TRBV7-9	CASSLQGYNEQFF
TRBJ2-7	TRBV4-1	CASSQVGQGQGTYEQYF
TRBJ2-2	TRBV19	CASKGLAGRARRGELFF
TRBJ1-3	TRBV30	CACWGSGNTIYF
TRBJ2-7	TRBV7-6	CASSLAGPRAVEQYF
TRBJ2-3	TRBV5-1	CASGNGLAGGIGDTQYF
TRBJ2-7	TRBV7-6	CASSSRGRDYEQYF
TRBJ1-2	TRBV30	CAWSNRGDYGYTF
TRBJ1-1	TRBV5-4	CAPRQGITEAFF
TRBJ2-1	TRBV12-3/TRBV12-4	CASSFILLGGEQFF
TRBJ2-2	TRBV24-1	CATRGGDTGELFF
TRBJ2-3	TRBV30	CAWSVATDTQYF
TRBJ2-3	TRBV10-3	CASGGGESTQYF
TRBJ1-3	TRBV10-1	CATRRVSGNTIYF
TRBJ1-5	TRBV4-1	CASSLGAGVNQPQHF
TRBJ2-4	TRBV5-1	CASSLLAGGENIQYF